This T cell receptor (beta chain) originates from a study of T cells in Graves' hyperthyroidism and ophthalmopathy. There are many counts of this clonotype. RNA transcripts served as the template for amplifying TCR beta CDR3 regions. In the first-round RT-PCR of the TCR CDR3, the HTBI primer set was used. TCRdb re-derived calls from the multiplex PCR reads in MiXCR, one entry per CDR3 protein. The sample records some 620,000 distinct CDR3 sequences, around 16% being singletons. The source material was blood. The clonotype originates from a woman in her thirties with Graves' hyperthyroidism.

The chain's CDR3 is CASTPSVTDRTQYF. In nucleotides, the CDR3 is TGTGCCAGCACCCCGAGCGTCACCGACAGGACCCAGTACTTC. The rearrangement links TRBV12-3 or TRBV12-4 to TRBJ2-5; D is possibly TRBD1 (5 bases). The germline V and J ends were trimmed by 7 bases and 7 bases, with 19 bases remaining between them. This CDR3 has 14 residues.